Listed here is a single TCR beta chain. This clonotype appeared once. The clone's antigen remains unknown. No clone much larger than this one lies a single base away; base qualities are absent. Support from one read is weak. The sample's treatment or condition label, decoded: roughly 10-day PBMC culture with coronavirus spike peptide pools or control peptides (ViraFEST assay). To expand antigen-specific T cells with peptide pools and then pick out the expanded clonotypes through TCR sequencing, the study relied on the ViraFEST assay. Positive SARS-CoV-2 PCR tests in the convalescent patients dated from March to December 2020, before Alpha, Beta and Delta variants emerged in the United States. PBMCs were cultured at 1.5 million to 2.5 million per well in IMDM supplemented with around 5.5% human AB serum and about 9.6 IU/ml IL-2, with roughly 9.5 ug/ml peptide pools added. On days 3 and 7, half of the culture medium was replaced with fresh IL-2-containing medium. CD4+ T cells were isolated after around ten days of culture through negative selection using the EasySep CD4+ T cell isolation kit. Ficoll-Paque Plus gradient centrifugation was used to isolate PBMCs from whole blood, and the isolated PBMCs were then either used fresh or cryopreserved at -140C. Culture conditions were generally each tested in triplicate wells.

This entry comes from a study of vaccination and CD4 T cells after COVID-19 (dated by TCRdb to the early 2020s). Background for the entire study: Convalescent patients had a positive SARS-CoV-2 result on nasal swab PCR, and of these patients, about ten had mild disease and one had severe disease. The convalescent cohort comprised six males and four females, including two Hispanic individuals, seven Caucasians, two Asians and one multiracial person. Participants received two doses of either the Pfizer-BioNTech BNT162b2 vaccine (n=8) or the Moderna mRNA-1273 vaccine (n=2). Post-COVID blood samples were collected from convalescent patients a median of around 100 days after diagnosis, with a range of roughly 35 to 180 days. Post-vaccine blood samples were taken a median of roughly 75 days after the second vaccine dose, with a range of roughly 13 to 250 days. The cultures were stimulated with overlapping spike peptide pools from SARS-CoV-2 and from the common cold coronaviruses HCoV-NL63, HCoV-OC43 and HCoV-229E. As controls, cultures received a CEFX viral epitope pool (the positive control), an HIV-1 Nef peptide pool (the negative control), or no peptide at all. In around ten COVID-19 convalescent patients and several infection-naive healthy vaccine recipients, the spike-specific CD4+ TCR repertoire before mRNA vaccination was compared with the repertoire after mRNA vaccination. Here is what the overall study found, with its caveats: An increase in the median number of SARS-CoV-2-reactive clonotypes from 21 after infection to 38 after vaccination was observed, but the change was not found to be significant. In convalescent patients, nearly all vaccine-specific clones (304 of 307) were found to be mono-reactive for SARS-CoV-2 spike rather than cross-reactive with common cold coronaviruses. In convalescent patients, a median approximately 86% of post-vaccine SARS-CoV-2-reactive clones were detected only after vaccination, suggesting vaccine-specific priming. The study included relatively few convalescent patients and did not analyze early timepoints after natural infection.

The library was produced with PCR. At the Johns Hopkins FTIC core, DNA from the cultured CD4+ T cells underwent TCR sequencing with the Oncomine TCR Beta short-read assay. The QIAamp micro DNA kit was used to extract genomic DNA from the cultured CD4+ T cells. The Oncomine TCR Beta libraries from cultured CD4+ T cells were pooled using unique dual indexes and then sequenced on an Illumina iSeq 100. Processing in the source paper ran as follows. Non-productive sequences were filtered out, and CDR3s that did not start with C, did not end with F or W, or were shorter than 7 amino acids were discarded. Antigen-specific clonotypes were identified with the MANAFEST web application by comparing peptide-stimulated wells with reference and other culture wells. Positive clones required FDR below 0.05, an odds ratio above 5, and productive frequency above 0.1% in at least two of three replicate wells. Clonotypes that were significantly expanded in both SARS-CoV-2 spike wells and at least one common cold coronavirus spike condition were defined as cross-reactive. CDR3 homology was assessed with Levenshtein distances (stringdist) and unrooted phylogenetic trees (ape) in R version 3.6.1. TCRdb trimmed public reads at Q25 via fastp, called clones via MiXCR and kept in-frame beta chains. CDR3 protein sequences are deduplicated, and each keeps its most common genes and DNA. In this record, the V and J calls reflect TCRdb's handling and not the investigators' own analysis. For this sample there are fewer than 15,000 distinct CDR3 sequences; over 65% appear just once. The ten largest make up 20% to 30% of the sample.

A distance of 6 bases separates the germline ends of V and J, which lose 2 bases and 2 bases respectively. The CDR3 runs 13 amino acids, cysteine and phenylalanine included. The retained sequence is limited to the CDR3, 39 bases, with the frame set at the first base. The germline V gene encodes CDR1 LNHDA and CDR2 SQIVND (reference sequence). What was sequenced was CD4+ T cells from blood, cultured in vitro. The chain is made from TRBV19 and TRBJ1-2; the D region possibly corresponds to TRBD1 (6 bases align). The clonotype was recovered from a human donor who had recovered from COVID-19. CDR3 loop: CASSIQGNYGYTF. The nucleotide sequence is given as TGTGCCAGTAGTATACAGGGGAACTATGGCTACACCTTC.